The clone carrying this TCR beta chain was seen many times. The data derive from a study of T cells in Graves' hyperthyroidism and ophthalmopathy. V lost 5 bases, J lost 7 bases, and 10 bases stayed unmatched. The CDR3 totals 16 residues. Germline assignment: CDR1 SGHVS and CDR2 FNYEAQ. PBMCs were collected from an approximately 10 ml volume of fresh peripheral blood. RNA transcripts gave rise to amplified TCR beta CDR3 regions. HTBI primers were employed in a first-round RT-PCR of the TCR CDR3. TCRdb used MiXCR to reprocess the multiplex PCR reads, holding one entry per CDR3 protein. The sample has about 59,000 distinct CDR3 sequences; 53% are singletons.

This chain joins TRBV7-6 and TRBJ2-1; 11 positions match TRBD1. Sequencing was carried out using blood. The TCR originated in a woman aged 55-69 years with Graves' ophthalmopathy. This CDR3 reads CASSPRGDRGGNEQFF. DNA for the CDR3: TGTGCCAGCAGCCCACGTGGGGACAGGGGGGGTAATGAGCAGTTCTTC.